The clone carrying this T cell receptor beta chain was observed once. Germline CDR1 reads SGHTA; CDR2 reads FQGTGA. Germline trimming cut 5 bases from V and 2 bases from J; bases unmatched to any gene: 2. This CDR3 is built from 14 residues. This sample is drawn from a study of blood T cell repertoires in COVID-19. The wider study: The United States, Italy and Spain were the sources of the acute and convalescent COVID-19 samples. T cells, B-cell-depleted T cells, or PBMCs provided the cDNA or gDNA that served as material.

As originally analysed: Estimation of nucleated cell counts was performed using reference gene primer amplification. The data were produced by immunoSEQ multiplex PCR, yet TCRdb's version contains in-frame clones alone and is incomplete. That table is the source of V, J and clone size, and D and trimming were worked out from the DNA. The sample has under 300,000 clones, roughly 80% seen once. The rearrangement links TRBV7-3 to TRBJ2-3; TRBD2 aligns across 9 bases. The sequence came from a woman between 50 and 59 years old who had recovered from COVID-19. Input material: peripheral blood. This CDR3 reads CASSLAGITDTQYF. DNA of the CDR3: TGTGCCAGCAGCCTAGCGGGGATCACAGATACGCAGTATTTT.